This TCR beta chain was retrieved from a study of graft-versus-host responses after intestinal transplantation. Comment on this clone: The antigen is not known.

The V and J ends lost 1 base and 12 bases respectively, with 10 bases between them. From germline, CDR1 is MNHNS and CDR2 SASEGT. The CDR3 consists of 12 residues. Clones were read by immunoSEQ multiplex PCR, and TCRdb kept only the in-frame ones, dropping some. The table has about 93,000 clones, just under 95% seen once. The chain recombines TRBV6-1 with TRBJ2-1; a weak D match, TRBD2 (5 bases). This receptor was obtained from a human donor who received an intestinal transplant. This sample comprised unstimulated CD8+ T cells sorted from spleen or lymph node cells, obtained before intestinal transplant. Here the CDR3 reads CASSEGGLTQFF. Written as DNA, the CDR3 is TGTGCCAGCAGTGAAGGAGGACTGACGCAGTTCTTC.